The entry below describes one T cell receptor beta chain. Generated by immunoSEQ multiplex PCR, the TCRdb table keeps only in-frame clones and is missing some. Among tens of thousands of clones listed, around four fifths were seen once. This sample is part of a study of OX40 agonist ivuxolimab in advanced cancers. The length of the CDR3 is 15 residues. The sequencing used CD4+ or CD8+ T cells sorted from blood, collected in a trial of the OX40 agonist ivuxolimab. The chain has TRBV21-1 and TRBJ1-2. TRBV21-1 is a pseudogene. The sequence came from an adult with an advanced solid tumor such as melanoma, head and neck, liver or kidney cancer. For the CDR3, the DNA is TGTGCCACCCTAGGACTTATAAAATTGAACTATGGCTACACCTTC. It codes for CATLGLIKLNYGYTF.